Following are 2 T cell receptor beta chains from one sample sequenced in a study of T cell responses to AZD1222 COVID-19 vaccine. Using immunoSEQ multiplex PCR, the repertoire was profiled, and TCRdb retains in-frame clones only, with some absent. In the table there are 140,000 to 150,000 clones, about 90% of which are singletons. Here the sequenced sample was peripheral blood, taken 28 days after the second AZD1222 dose. All receptors derive from an adult who received the AZD1222 COVID-19 vaccine.

The chain links TRBV5-1 to TRBJ1-1, with 7 positions matching TRBD1. With V trimmed by 4 bases and J by 7 bases, 10 bases remained unmatched. The CDR3 has 14 amino acids. The germline gives CDR1 SGHRS, CDR2 YFSETQ. The CDR3 loop is CASSPGQAALEAFF. As DNA, the CDR3 is TGCGCCAGCAGCCCCGGACAGGCCGCACTTGAAGCTTTCTTT.

The chain combines TRBV11-2 with TRBJ1-2, with TRBD1 as a possible D gene (5 bases). The V and J ends lost 4 bases and 7 bases respectively, with 22 bases between them. The CDR3 covers 16 residues. Germline V lookup: CDR1 SGHAT, CDR2 FQNNGV. The DNA of the CDR3 is TGTGCCAGCAGCTCGGCGGGGACCGACACCACGGGTGGCTACACCTTC. Translated: CASSSAGTDTTGGYTF.